A selection of T cell receptor beta chains follows, all from one sample in a study of CD8 T cells in Susac syndrome. One entry per CDR3 protein, called by TCRdb with MiXCR from the immunoSEQ multiplex PCR reads. The sample shows hundreds of thousands of distinct CDR3 sequences, around 93% of them seen only once. The sample taken for sequencing was CD4+ T cells from PBMCs. These TCRs come from a human donor with multiple sclerosis. CDR3s include the opening cysteine and the closing phenylalanine or tryptophan. A D gene is named only where the DNA matches it firmly. The listing skips clone size in some rows; elsewhere it reads once, few, many or a size class.

length: 13; J: TRBJ1-1; V: TRBV5-6; D: NA; size: NA; CDR3: CASSIRPNTEVFF; DNA: TGTGCCAGCAGCATCCGTCCGAACACTGAAGTTTTCTTT
length: 14; J: TRBJ1-1; V: TRBV20-1; D: NA; size: NA; CDR3: CSARRQRRNTEAFF; DNA: TGCAGTGCTAGGAGACAGCGGCGGAACACTGAAGCTTTCTTT
length: 13; J: TRBJ1-1; V: TRBV29-1; D: TRBD1; size: NA; CDR3: CSVNRGVGTEAFF; DNA: TGCAGCGTTAACAGGGGGGTGGGCACTGAAGCTTTCTTT
length: 14; J: TRBJ1-5; V: TRBV4-1; D: NA; size: NA; CDR3: CASRPTGINQPQHF; DNA: TGCGCCAGCAGACCTACAGGAATCAATCAGCCCCAGCATTTT
length: 16; J: TRBJ1-2; V: TRBV4-1; D: TRBD1; size: once; CDR3: CASSQTGTGGNYGYTF; DNA: TGCGCCAGCAGCCAAACCGGGACAGGGGGAAATTATGGCTACACCTTC
length: 15; J: TRBJ2-1; V: TRBV7-2; D: TRBD2; size: NA; CDR3: CASSLEAGVVNEQFF; DNA: TGTGCCAGCAGCCTCGAAGCGGGAGTAGTGAATGAGCAGTTCTTC
length: 16; J: TRBJ1-5; V: TRBV6-5; D: NA; size: NA; CDR3: CASSSSTGPGDQPQHF; DNA: NA
length: 15; J: TRBJ1-2; V: TRBV5-1; D: NA; size: NA; CDR3: CASSFGWWKGYGYTF; DNA: TGCGCCAGCAGCTTTGGTTGGTGGAAAGGCTATGGCTACACCTTC
length: 13; J: TRBJ1-4; V: TRBV12-3/TRBV12-4; D: NA; size: once; CDR3: CASSFLAGEKLFF; DNA: TGTGCCAGCAGTTTCCTTGCGGGTGAAAAACTGTTTTTT
length: 15; J: TRBJ2-7; V: TRBV12-3/TRBV12-4; D: NA; size: NA; CDR3: CASSPRGGGTYEQYF; DNA: TGTGCCAGCAGTCCCCGCGGGGGCGGAACCTACGAGCAGTACTTC
length: 14; J: TRBJ2-2; V: TRBV20-1; D: TRBD2; size: NA; CDR3: CSAREGGGTGELFF; DNA: TGCAGTGCTAGAGAGGGCGGGGGTACCGGGGAGCTGTTTTTT
length: 14; J: TRBJ1-1; V: TRBV6-6; D: TRBD1; size: NA; CDR3: CASSNTQGAGEAFF; DNA: TGTGCCAGCAGTAACACTCAGGGGGCAGGTGAAGCTTTCTTT
length: 14; J: TRBJ1-1; V: TRBV28; D: NA; size: NA; CDR3: CASSFFGGSTEAFF; DNA: TGTGCCAGCAGTTTCTTCGGGGGGAGCACTGAAGCTTTCTTT
length: 15; J: TRBJ2-2; V: TRBV28; D: NA; size: NA; CDR3: CASSLPKWAPGELFF; DNA: TGTGCCAGCAGTCTCCCCAAGTGGGCCCCCGGGGAGCTGTTTTTT
length: 17; J: TRBJ2-2; V: TRBV4-1; D: TRBD1; size: NA; CDR3: CASSHRTGSTNTGELFF; DNA: TGCGCCAGCAGCCATAGGACAGGGTCGACGAACACCGGGGAGCTGTTTTTT
length: 13; J: TRBJ1-1; V: TRBV7-2; D: NA; size: NA; CDR3: CASSLASEYEAFF; DNA: TGTGCCAGCAGCTTAGCTTCGGAGTATGAAGCTTTCTTT
length: 15; J: TRBJ1-3; V: TRBV15; D: TRBD1; size: NA; CDR3: CATSPGGFSGNTIYF; DNA: TGTGCCACCAGCCCAGGGGGGTTCTCTGGAAACACCATATATTTT
length: 13; J: TRBJ1-2; V: TRBV6-1; D: NA; size: NA; CDR3: CASSETSGPLYTF; DNA: TGTGCCAGCAGTGAAACTTCTGGGCCTCTCTACACCTTC
length: 13; J: TRBJ1-4; V: TRBV30; D: NA; size: NA; CDR3: CAWADGGPEKLFF; DNA: TGTGCCTGGGCCGACGGGGGGCCTGAAAAACTGTTTTTT
length: 13; J: TRBJ1-1; V: TRBV5-1; D: NA; size: NA; CDR3: CASSRGQRTEAFF; DNA: TGCGCCAGCAGCCGGGGACAAAGGACTGAAGCTTTCTTT
length: 15; J: TRBJ2-3; V: TRBV20-1; D: NA; size: once; CDR3: CSARDYRGWGDTQYF; DNA: TGCAGTGCGCGGGACTACAGGGGTTGGGGGGATACGCAGTATTTT
length: 17; J: TRBJ2-3; V: TRBV5-6; D: TRBD1; size: NA; CDR3: CASSPATDRASTDTQYF; DNA: TGTGCCAGCAGCCCTGCCACAGACAGGGCAAGCACAGATACGCAGTATTTT
length: 13; J: TRBJ1-6; V: TRBV5-4; D: TRBD1; size: NA; CDR3: CASSSPGQRSLHF; DNA: TGTGCCAGCAGCTCCCCGGGACAGCGGTCCCTCCACTTT
length: 14; J: TRBJ2-5; V: TRBV5-4; D: TRBD1; size: NA; CDR3: CASRTTGEQETQYF; DNA: TGTGCCAGCAGAACCACAGGGGAGCAAGAGACCCAGTACTTC
length: 13; J: TRBJ1-5; V: TRBV18; D: NA; size: NA; CDR3: CASSPGERQPQHF; DNA: TGTGCCAGCTCACCAGGGGAGCGTCAGCCCCAGCATTTT
length: 16; J: TRBJ1-3; V: TRBV4-2; D: TRBD1; size: NA; CDR3: CASSQDLRGGGNTIYF; DNA: TGTGCCAGCAGCCAAGACTTGAGAGGGGGCGGAAACACCATATATTTT
length: 13; J: TRBJ1-5; V: TRBV28; D: NA; size: NA; CDR3: CASSGQDNQPQHF; DNA: TGTGCCAGCAGTGGGCAGGACAATCAGCCCCAGCATTTT
length: 16; J: TRBJ2-5; V: TRBV14; D: TRBD2; size: NA; CDR3: CASSPLAGGFQETQYF; DNA: TGTGCCAGCAGCCCCTTAGCGGGGGGATTCCAAGAGACCCAGTACTTC
length: 14; J: TRBJ2-7; V: TRBV4-1; D: NA; size: few; CDR3: CASSQWASGYEQYF; DNA: TGCGCCAGCAGCCAATGGGCCTCAGGCTACGAGCAGTACTTC
length: 17; J: TRBJ2-5; V: TRBV5-6; D: NA; size: once; CDR3: CASSSPSDRVFQETQYF; DNA: TGTGCCAGCAGCTCCCCCTCTGACAGAGTTTTCCAAGAGACCCAGTACTTC
length: 15; J: TRBJ2-1; V: TRBV10-3; D: TRBD2; size: once; CDR3: CAIRGTSRDYNEQFF; DNA: TGTGCCATTCGCGGGACTAGCAGGGACTACAATGAGCAGTTCTTC
length: 15; J: TRBJ2-3; V: TRBV2; D: NA; size: NA; CDR3: CASSHSGRSTDTQYF; DNA: TGTGCCAGCAGCCATTCAGGGCGAAGCACAGATACGCAGTATTTT
length: 14; J: TRBJ1-5; V: TRBV30; D: TRBD1; size: NA; CDR3: CAWSAGQVDQPQHF; DNA: TGTGCCTGGAGTGCCGGACAGGTGGATCAGCCCCAGCATTTT
length: 15; J: TRBJ1-5; V: TRBV7-9; D: TRBD1; size: NA; CDR3: CASSLGGQGHQPQHF; DNA: TGTGCCAGCAGCTTGGGGGGACAGGGGCATCAGCCCCAGCATTTT
length: 13; J: TRBJ2-1; V: TRBV20-1; D: NA; size: NA; CDR3: CSATSRGGNEQFF; DNA: TGCAGTGCCACGAGCAGGGGAGGTAATGAGCAGTTCTTC
length: 13; J: TRBJ1-5; V: TRBV6-1; D: NA; size: NA; CDR3: CASSEQPRQPQHF; DNA: TGTGCCAGCAGTGAACAACCAAGGCAGCCCCAGCATTTT
length: 16; J: TRBJ1-6; V: TRBV5-1; D: NA; size: NA; CDR3: CASSLASPNYNSPLHF; DNA: TGCGCCAGCAGCTTGGCCAGCCCAAATTATAATTCACCCCTCCACTTT
length: 13; J: TRBJ2-3; V: TRBV29-1; D: NA; size: NA; CDR3: CSVGQAVRDTQYF; DNA: TGCAGCGTTGGACAGGCCGTCAGGGATACGCAGTATTTT
length: 14; J: TRBJ2-1; V: TRBV7-3; D: TRBD2; size: NA; CDR3: CASSLSGRGNEQFF; DNA: TGTGCCAGCAGCCTCTCCGGGAGGGGCAATGAGCAGTTCTTC
length: 15; J: TRBJ2-1; V: TRBV19; D: NA; size: NA; CDR3: CASSIGPRGYNEQFF; DNA: TGTGCCAGTAGTATCGGGCCTAGGGGCTACAATGAGCAGTTCTTC
length: 15; J: TRBJ2-3; V: TRBV27; D: NA; size: NA; CDR3: CASTSLADSTDTQYF; DNA: TGTGCCAGCACCTCCCTCGCGGATAGCACAGATACGCAGTATTTT
length: 15; J: TRBJ2-1; V: TRBV12-3/TRBV12-4; D: TRBD2; size: NA; CDR3: CASSSGTSVFGEQFF; DNA: TGTGCCAGCAGCTCCGGGACTAGCGTTTTTGGTGAGCAGTTCTTC
length: 14; J: TRBJ2-2; V: TRBV12-3/TRBV12-4; D: TRBD2; size: once; CDR3: CASKTSGSFGELFF; DNA: TGTGCCAGTAAGACTAGCGGGAGTTTCGGGGAGCTGTTTTTT
length: 14; J: TRBJ2-2; V: TRBV12-3/TRBV12-4; D: NA; size: NA; CDR3: CASSISGLAGELFF; DNA: TGTGCCAGCAGTATTTCAGGTTTAGCCGGGGAGCTGTTTTTT
length: 16; J: TRBJ2-2; V: TRBV4-2; D: NA; size: NA; CDR3: CASSQNPDLDTGELFF; DNA: TGTGCCAGCAGCCAAAACCCAGATTTGGACACCGGGGAGCTGTTTTTT
length: 14; J: TRBJ2-3; V: TRBV4-1; D: NA; size: NA; CDR3: CASSQDKLADTQYF; DNA: TGCGCCAGCAGCCAAGATAAATTGGCAGATACGCAGTATTTT
length: 13; J: TRBJ2-7; V: TRBV6-2/TRBV6-3; D: NA; size: NA; CDR3: CASSRTDLSEQYF; DNA: TGTGCCAGCAGCCGGACAGACCTTTCCGAGCAGTACTTC
length: 13; J: TRBJ2-1; V: TRBV24-1; D: NA; size: NA; CDR3: CATSDGPYNEQFF; DNA: TGTGCCACCAGTGATGGCCCCTACAATGAGCAGTTCTTC
length: 17; J: TRBJ2-3; V: TRBV20-1; D: NA; size: once; CDR3: CSAREPAGRTSTDTQYF; DNA: TGCAGTGCTAGAGAACCCGCGGGGCGGACTTCCACAGATACGCAGTATTTT
length: 16; J: TRBJ2-3; V: TRBV9; D: TRBD2; size: NA; CDR3: CASSFRGTSGTDTQYF; DNA: TGTGCCAGCAGCTTTCGGGGGACTAGCGGCACAGATACGCAGTATTTT
length: 15; J: TRBJ2-5; V: TRBV6-2/TRBV6-3; D: NA; size: NA; CDR3: CASSPGIFPQETQYF; DNA: TGTGCCAGCAGCCCAGGGATTTTCCCGCAAGAGACCCAGTACTTC
length: 11; J: TRBJ2-1; V: TRBV7-3; D: TRBD1; size: once; CDR3: CASGQGNEQFF; DNA: TGTGCCAGTGGACAGGGCAATGAGCAGTTCTTC
length: 14; J: TRBJ1-5; V: TRBV12-3/TRBV12-4; D: NA; size: NA; CDR3: CASSLSGPNQPQHF; DNA: TGTGCCAGCAGTTTATCAGGGCCAAATCAGCCCCAGCATTTT